The next 2 T cell receptor beta chains were all read from a single sample in a study of sequential checkpoint blockade in melanoma. Profiled with immunoSEQ multiplex PCR; TCRdb holds only in-frame clones, not every one. The table shows roughly 20,000 clones, with more than 70% occurring only once. Treatment of the sample: randomized to nivolumab then ipilimumab (arm A) or the reverse (arm B). The sequencing here drew on CD8+ T cells sorted from blood (inferred from file names), taken from a patient given nivolumab and ipilimumab in sequence. These receptors originate from a human donor with melanoma.

The chain recombines TRBV6-5 with TRBJ2-2; TRBD2 might be the D (6 bases). From germline, CDR1 is MNHEY and CDR2 SVGAGI. This CDR3 has 12 amino acids. V was cut by 8 bases and J by 6 bases, with 10 bases left in between. Here the CDR3 reads CASGSGAGELFF. The CDR3 DNA reads TGTGCCAGCGGTTCGGGAGCCGGGGAGCTGTTTTTT.

The chain has TRBV21-1 and TRBJ1-5. TRBV21-1 is described as a pseudogene. This CDR3 spans 14 amino acids. In DNA form, the CDR3 reads TGTGCCAGCAGCAAGAGGCAAATTAATCAGCCCCAGCATTTT. The encoded protein is CASSKRQINQPQHF.